Listed below are T cell receptor beta chains from one sample, sequenced in a study of blood T cell repertoires in COVID-19. Data came from immunoSEQ multiplex PCR; TCRdb stores just in-frame clones and leaves some out. The data show tens of thousands of clones, with over 70% seen just once and about 18% held by the top ten. The sample was peripheral blood. The source is a man aged 70 or older who had recovered from COVID-19. The CDR3 runs from the conserved cysteine through the conserved F or W. Fields, in order: J gene, D gene, clone size, V gene, CDR3 protein, CDR3 DNA. A D gene is named only where the DNA matches it firmly. Size values are once, few and many counts, or a class for expanded clones, and some rows have none.

j_gene: TRBJ2-2; d_gene: TRBD1; abundance: few; v_gene: TRBV7-9; CDR3aa: CASTRTGTGTSGELFF; CDR3nt: TGTGCCAGCACCCGGACCGGGACAGGGACCTCCGGGGAGCTGTTTTTT
j_gene: TRBJ2-1; d_gene: -; abundance: few; v_gene: TRBV21-1; CDR3aa: CASSNYHQGGTSGIRKYYNEQFF; CDR3nt: TGTGCCAGCAGCAATTATCACCAAGGGGGTACTAGCGGGATCCGAAAATACTACAATGAGCAGTTCTTC
j_gene: TRBJ2-7; d_gene: -; abundance: -; v_gene: TRBV11-2; CDR3aa: CASSLELRIAYEQYF; CDR3nt: TGTGCCAGCAGCTTAGAATTGAGGATCGCCTACGAGCAGTACTTC
j_gene: TRBJ2-1; d_gene: -; abundance: -; v_gene: TRBV4-3; CDR3aa: CASSQVSGRQFF; CDR3nt: TGCGCCAGCAGCCAAGTGAGCGGACGGCAGTTCTTC
j_gene: TRBJ1-1; d_gene: TRBD1; abundance: -; v_gene: TRBV6-5; CDR3aa: CASSYGTGASGEAFF; CDR3nt: TGTGCCAGCAGTTATGGGACAGGGGCTTCGGGTGAAGCTTTCTTT
j_gene: TRBJ2-7; d_gene: TRBD2; abundance: once; v_gene: TRBV5-1; CDR3aa: CASSLGTSSSEQYF; CDR3nt: TGCGCCAGCAGCTTGGGGACTAGCTCAAGCGAGCAGTACTTC
j_gene: TRBJ2-7; d_gene: TRBD2; abundance: once; v_gene: TRBV9; CDR3aa: CASSPGLAGGTGYEQYF; CDR3nt: TGTGCCAGCAGCCCCGGACTAGCGGGAGGTACAGGGTACGAGCAGTACTTC
j_gene: TRBJ2-7; d_gene: TRBD1; abundance: -; v_gene: TRBV6-6; CDR3aa: CASSQNPRTGNFDSYEQYF; CDR3nt: TGTGCCAGCAGTCAGAACCCAAGGACAGGGAATTTCGACTCCTACGAGCAGTACTTC
j_gene: TRBJ2-5; d_gene: -; abundance: -; v_gene: TRBV11-2; CDR3aa: CASSPGDSGPQETQYF; CDR3nt: TGTGCCAGCAGCCCTGGGGATAGCGGACCCCAAGAGACCCAGTACTTC
j_gene: TRBJ2-5; d_gene: -; abundance: once; v_gene: TRBV7-2; CDR3aa: CASSHELQETQYF; CDR3nt: TGTGCCAGCAGCCACGAGTTACAAGAGACCCAGTACTTC
j_gene: TRBJ1-5; d_gene: -; abundance: -; v_gene: TRBV27; CDR3aa: CASSLYGEFQPQHF; CDR3nt: TGTGCCAGCAGTTTATACGGGGAATTTCAGCCCCAGCATTTT
j_gene: TRBJ2-2; d_gene: -; abundance: once; v_gene: TRBV9; CDR3aa: CASSPNTGELFF; CDR3nt: TGTGCCAGCAGCCCAAACACCGGGGAGCTGTTTTTT
j_gene: TRBJ1-1; d_gene: -; abundance: -; v_gene: TRBV27; CDR3aa: CASSATGFEAFF; CDR3nt: TGTGCCAGCAGTGCCACAGGATTTGAAGCTTTCTTT
j_gene: TRBJ2-1; d_gene: TRBD2; abundance: -; v_gene: TRBV5-6; CDR3aa: CASSLRLAGLSLNEQFF; CDR3nt: TGTGCCAGCAGCTTGCGTCTAGCGGGACTCTCACTCAATGAGCAGTTCTTC
j_gene: TRBJ1-1; d_gene: -; abundance: -; v_gene: TRBV19; CDR3aa: CASSPPVWRNTEAFF; CDR3nt: TGTGCCAGTAGTCCTCCGGTTTGGAGGAACACTGAAGCTTTCTTT
j_gene: TRBJ2-1; d_gene: -; abundance: few; v_gene: TRBV11-3; CDR3aa: CASSGHRGGLDEQFF; CDR3nt: TGTGCCAGCAGCGGTCACAGGGGGGGGCTGGATGAGCAGTTCTTC
j_gene: TRBJ1-1; d_gene: TRBD1; abundance: few; v_gene: TRBV6-1; CDR3aa: CASSESSGQANPSTTEAFF; CDR3nt: TGTGCCAGCAGTGAAAGTTCAGGACAGGCTAACCCCAGCACCACTGAAGCTTTCTTT
j_gene: TRBJ2-2; d_gene: -; abundance: -; v_gene: TRBV7-2; CDR3aa: CASSLVGRTGELFF; CDR3nt: TGTGCCAGCAGCTTAGTTGGGCGCACCGGGGAGCTGTTTTTT
j_gene: TRBJ1-3; d_gene: -; abundance: once; v_gene: TRBV10-3; CDR3aa: CATQGAGTGNTIYF; CDR3nt: TGTGCCACCCAAGGAGCGGGAACTGGAAACACCATATATTTT
j_gene: TRBJ2-3; d_gene: -; abundance: -; v_gene: TRBV6-2/TRBV6-3; CDR3aa: CASSFAGTGSTQYF; CDR3nt: TGTGCCAGCAGTTTTGCGGGTACTGGAAGTACGCAGTATTTT
j_gene: TRBJ1-6; d_gene: -; abundance: -; v_gene: TRBV30; CDR3aa: CAWTDSYNSPLHF; CDR3nt: TGTGCCTGGACGGACAGTTATAATTCACCCCTCCACTTT
j_gene: TRBJ1-3; d_gene: -; abundance: -; v_gene: TRBV4-3; CDR3aa: CASSQGPAQGPGNTIYF; CDR3nt: TGCGCCAGCAGCCAAGGGCCCGCCCAGGGCCCGGGAAACACCATATATTTT
j_gene: TRBJ2-4; d_gene: TRBD2; abundance: -; v_gene: TRBV7-2; CDR3aa: CASSFRSGRGAKNIQYF; CDR3nt: TGTGCCAGCAGCTTTCGTAGCGGGAGGGGAGCCAAAAACATTCAGTACTTC
j_gene: TRBJ2-3; d_gene: TRBD2; abundance: -; v_gene: TRBV5-1; CDR3aa: CASSLVNSGGPTDTQYF; CDR3nt: TGCGCCAGCAGCTTGGTCAATTCGGGGGGGCCGACAGATACGCAGTATTTT
j_gene: TRBJ1-1; d_gene: TRBD1; abundance: -; v_gene: TRBV7-6; CDR3aa: CASSDDRGLRTEAFF; CDR3nt: TGTGCCAGCAGCGATGACAGGGGGTTGCGAACTGAAGCTTTCTTT
j_gene: TRBJ2-2; d_gene: TRBD2; abundance: -; v_gene: TRBV27; CDR3aa: CASSLTGTRGNTRTGELFF; CDR3nt: TGTGCCAGCAGTCTCACCGGGACTAGGGGTAACACCCGCACCGGGGAGCTGTTTTTT
j_gene: TRBJ1-2; d_gene: -; abundance: -; v_gene: TRBV29-1; CDR3aa: CSVESMRYGYTF; CDR3nt: TGCAGCGTTGAATCCATGCGGTATGGCTACACCTTC
j_gene: TRBJ2-7; d_gene: TRBD1; abundance: few; v_gene: TRBV25-1; CDR3aa: CASSHRIRTGAVQYF; CDR3nt: TGTGCCAGCAGTCATAGGATACGAACAGGGGCTGTGCAGTACTTC
j_gene: TRBJ2-3; d_gene: TRBD2; abundance: -; v_gene: TRBV6-1; CDR3aa: CASSGLAGGFTDTQYF; CDR3nt: TGTGCCAGCAGTGGACTAGCGGGAGGATTCACAGATACGCAGTATTTT
j_gene: TRBJ2-7; d_gene: TRBD1; abundance: -; v_gene: TRBV10-2; CDR3aa: CASGVQGAYEQYF; CDR3nt: TGCGCCAGCGGGGTTCAGGGGGCTTACGAGCAGTACTTC
j_gene: TRBJ1-5; d_gene: -; abundance: few; v_gene: TRBV6-1; CDR3aa: CASSDGQVSNQPQHF; CDR3nt: TGTGCCAGCAGTGACGGTCAGGTTAGCAATCAGCCCCAGCATTTT
j_gene: TRBJ2-2; d_gene: TRBD2; abundance: -; v_gene: TRBV9; CDR3aa: CASSAQAGGNTGELFF; CDR3nt: TGTGCCAGCAGCGCCCAAGCGGGGGGGAACACCGGGGAGCTGTTTTTT
j_gene: TRBJ1-1; d_gene: -; abundance: few; v_gene: TRBV21-1; CDR3aa: CASEGQGVGNTEAFF; CDR3nt: TGTGCCAGCGAGGGGCAGGGGGTAGGGAACACTGAAGCTTTCTTT
j_gene: TRBJ1-2; d_gene: -; abundance: -; v_gene: TRBV29-1; CDR3aa: CSVVGRGSGPNYGYTF; CDR3nt: TGCAGCGTTGTGGGCAGGGGATCAGGACCTAACTATGGCTACACCTTC
j_gene: TRBJ1-1; d_gene: TRBD1; abundance: -; v_gene: TRBV3-1/TRBV3-2; CDR3aa: CASSQVNPRTGAEAFF; CDR3nt: TGTGCCAGCAGCCAAGTCAACCCCCGGACAGGGGCTGAAGCTTTCTTT